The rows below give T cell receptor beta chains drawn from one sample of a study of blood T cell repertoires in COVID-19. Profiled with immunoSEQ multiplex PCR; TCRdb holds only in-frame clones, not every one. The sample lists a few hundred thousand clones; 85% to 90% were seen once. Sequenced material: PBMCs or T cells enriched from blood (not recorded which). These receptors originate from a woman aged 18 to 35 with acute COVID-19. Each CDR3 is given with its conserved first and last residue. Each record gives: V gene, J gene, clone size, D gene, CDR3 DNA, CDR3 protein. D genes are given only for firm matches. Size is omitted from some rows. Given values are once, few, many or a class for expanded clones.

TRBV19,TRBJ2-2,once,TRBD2,TGTGCCAGTAGTATTGGAGGCGGGAGGGCCGGCGGGGAGCTGTTTTTT,CASSIGGGRAGGELFF
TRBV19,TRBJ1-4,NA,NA,TGTGCCAGTTCTGAAACTGGGGCAGCTGAAAAACTGTTTTTT,CASSETGAAEKLFF
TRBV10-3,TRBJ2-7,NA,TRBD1,TGTGCCATCAGTGAGGGACAGGGCCCCTACGAGCAGTACTTC,CAISEGQGPYEQYF
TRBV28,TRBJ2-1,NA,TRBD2,TGTGCCAGCAGTTCTAGCGGGAGAGATGAGCAGTTCTTC,CASSSSGRDEQFF
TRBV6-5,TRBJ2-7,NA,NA,TGTGCCAGCAGTTGGGGGGGGCCCCAACCGAACGAGCAGTACTTC,CASSWGGPQPNEQYF
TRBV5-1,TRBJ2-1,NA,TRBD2,TGCGCCAGCAGCTTGGAGCGGGATTTTTACAATGAGCAGTTCTTC,CASSLERDFYNEQFF
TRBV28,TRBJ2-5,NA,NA,TGTGCCAGCAGTTTACGGGAGACCCAGTACTTC,CASSLRETQYF
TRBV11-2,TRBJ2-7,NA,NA,TGTGCCAGCAGCTTAGATCTGGATTTGCGGGAGCAGTACTTC,CASSLDLDLREQYF
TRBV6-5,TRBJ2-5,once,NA,TGTGCCAGCGGGGCCGTCCGAGCGCGCCAAGAGACCCAGTACTTC,CASGAVRARQETQYF
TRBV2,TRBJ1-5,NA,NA,TGTGCCAGCAGTCAGGGGTACGGGAGCAATCAGCCCCAGCATTTT,CASSQGYGSNQPQHF
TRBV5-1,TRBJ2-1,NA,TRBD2,TGCGCCAGCAGCTTGCTAGCGGGAGAGAATGAGCAGTTCTTC,CASSLLAGENEQFF
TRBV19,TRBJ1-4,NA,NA,TGTGCCAGTAGTATAGAGGGCGGAACAGGGTATATGTATGAAAAACTGTTTTTT,CASSIEGGTGYMYEKLFF
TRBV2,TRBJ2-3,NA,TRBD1,TGTGCCAGCAGTTTACCCCACAGGGGGGAAAGCACAGATACGCAGTATTTT,CASSLPHRGESTDTQYF
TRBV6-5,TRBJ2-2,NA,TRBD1,TGTGCCAGCAGTTACCTCCACAGGGGGAACACCGGGGAGCTGTTTTTT,CASSYLHRGNTGELFF
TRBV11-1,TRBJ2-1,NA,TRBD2,TGTGCCAGCAGCCGGACTAGCGGGGTCCCCTACAATGAGCAGTTCTTC,CASSRTSGVPYNEQFF
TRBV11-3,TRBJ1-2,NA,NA,TGTGCCAGCAGCGCTTTTAGCCAGCGCCGCAACTATGGCTACACCTTC,CASSAFSQRRNYGYTF
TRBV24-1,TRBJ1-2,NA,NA,TGTGCCACCAGTGATTTAGCGGGGGATGGCTACACCTTC,CATSDLAGDGYTF
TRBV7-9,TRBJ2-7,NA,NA,TGTGCCAGCAGCTCGACTAGACTGGACAGGATTCATTCCTACGAGCAGTACTTC,CASSSTRLDRIHSYEQYF
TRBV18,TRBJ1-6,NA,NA,TGTGCCAGCTTAGCAGGGCTGGATTCACCCCTCCACTTT,CASLAGLDSPLHF
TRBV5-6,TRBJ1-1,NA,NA,TGTGCCAGCAGCTACACAGGGCCGAACACTGAAGCTTTCTTT,CASSYTGPNTEAFF
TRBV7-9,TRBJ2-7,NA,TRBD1,TGTGCCAGCAGCTTAGGTACAGGGGGGCACTACGAGCAGTACTTC,CASSLGTGGHYEQYF